This is a list of T cell receptor beta chains from one sample in a study of OX40 agonist ivuxolimab in advanced cancers. Produced via immunoSEQ multiplex PCR; TCRdb's table is partial and in-frame only. Among around 70,000 clones listed, under 95% were seen once. The sequencing here drew on CD4+ or CD8+ T cells sorted from blood, taken in a trial of the OX40 agonist ivuxolimab. The receptors were sampled from an adult with an advanced solid tumor such as melanoma, head and neck, liver or kidney cancer. CDR3s include the opening cysteine and the closing phenylalanine or tryptophan. Each record gives: clone size, D gene, V gene, J gene, CDR3 DNA, CDR3 protein. The D gene is left open where the match is weak. The size field is filled for only some rows; it gives once, few, many or a size class.

>NA|NA|TRBV1|TRBJ2-1
TGCACCAGCAGCCAGATGGGACTAGCGGGAGGCAACAATGAGCAGTTCTTC
CTSSQMGLAGGNNEQFF
>few|NA|TRBV4-3|TRBJ2-1
TGCGCCAGCAGCCAAGAGGACAGAGGTGGCTACAATGAGCAGTTCTTC
CASSQEDRGGYNEQFF
>NA|TRBD1|TRBV5-4|TRBJ2-7
TGTGCCAGCAGCTTGAGGACAGGGGATCCCTACGAGCAGTACTTC
CASSLRTGDPYEQYF
>NA|TRBD1|TRBV15|TRBJ2-4
TGTGCCACCAGCACCGGACAGGGTTTAGACATTCAGTACTTC
CATSTGQGLDIQYF
>NA|NA|TRBV4-1|TRBJ1-1
TGCGCCAGCAGCCACGCACTTGGATTGGGGGGAGTGAACACTGAAGCTTTCTTT
CASSHALGLGGVNTEAFF
>NA|TRBD1|TRBV4-1|TRBJ1-4
TGCGCCAGCAGCCCGGGACAGGGGATTGAGGGGAATGAAAAACTGTTTTTT
CASSPGQGIEGNEKLFF
>NA|NA|TRBV5-4|TRBJ2-1
TGTGCCAGCAGCTTGAGTCACAGCGACTATGAGCAGTTCTTC
CASSLSHSDYEQFF
>NA|NA|TRBV7-2|TRBJ1-1
TGTGCCAGCAGCCAATACCGGGACGCTTTCTTT
CASSQYRDAFF
>NA|NA|TRBV30|TRBJ2-1
TGTGCCTGGGCGACACTACCCTCCTACAATGAGCAGTTCTTC
CAWATLPSYNEQFF
>once|NA|TRBV10-3|TRBJ2-3
TGTGCCATCAGTGGAGTGGAACGGTATGGAGGCACAGATACGCAGTATTTT
CAISGVERYGGTDTQYF
>NA|NA|TRBV2|TRBJ2-1
TGTGCCATCCAACTCGGACTGGACAATGAGCAGTTCTTC
CAIQLGLDNEQFF
>few|NA|TRBV30|TRBJ1-1
TGTGCCTGGAGTGTACTGGGGAACACTGAAGCTTTCTTT
CAWSVLGNTEAFF
>NA|NA|TRBV27|TRBJ2-1
TGTGCCAGCAGTTTACCTAGCGCAAGCTCCTACAATGAGCAGTTCTTC
CASSLPSASSYNEQFF
>NA|TRBD2|TRBV5-6|TRBJ2-5
TGTGCCAGCAGCTTATACCAGGGACTAGCGGAGGAGGAAGAGACCCAGTACTTC
CASSLYQGLAEEEETQYF
>NA|TRBD1|TRBV4-3|TRBJ2-7
TGCGCCAGCAGCCAACTACAGGGGCGCTCCTACGAGCAGTACTTC
CASSQLQGRSYEQYF